A single sample is the source of the 15 T cell receptor beta chains below, sequenced in a study of blood T cell repertoires in COVID-19. This table comes from immunoSEQ multiplex PCR, and its TCRdb copy is limited to in-frame clones, with some not included. Among fewer than 700,000 clones listed, roughly nine tenths were seen once. What was sequenced was peripheral blood. The receptors here all came from a woman in her fifties or sixties with COVID-19, enrolled during active disease.

This rearrangement joins TRBV5-4 to TRBJ1-2; perhaps TRBD1 as D (5 bases). V was shortened by 0 bases and J by 4 bases, with 16 bases between the two germline ends. The germline V gene has CDR1 SGHNT and CDR2 YYREEE (reference sequence). This CDR3 is built from 16 residues. The CDR3 loop reads CASSLAGGGVSYGYTF. The CDR3 DNA reads as TGTGCCAGCAGCTTGGCAGGCGGAGGGGTAAGCTATGGCTACACCTTC.

The chain couples TRBV28 to TRBJ1-2, with D perhaps TRBD1 (6 bases). The CDR3 runs 15 residues. V was clipped by 4 bases and J by 2 bases, with 14 bases between them. Germline V gene data show CDR1 as MDHEN and CDR2 as SYDVKM. DNA of the CDR3: TGTGCCAGCAGTTCATTCATGACAGGAAACTATGGCTACACCTTC. Amino acids: CASSSFMTGNYGYTF.

This chain joins TRBV18 and TRBJ1-3; D gene ambiguous. The germline V gene has CDR1 KGHSH and CDR2 LQKENI. Trimming took 3 bases from V and 4 from J, leaving 16 bases between them. The CDR3 covers 16 residues. CDR3 DNA: TGTGCCAGCTCACCTAGGAGAGGCGCTCTGGGAAACACCATATATTTT. Translated, it gives CASSPRRGALGNTIYF.

CDR3 amino acids: CASSQDRSAGGPETQYF. CDR3 nucleotide sequence: TGCGCCAGCAGCCAGGACAGATCAGCGGGGGGGCCTGAGACCCAGTACTTC. The chain carries TRBV4-1 and TRBJ2-5; 10 bases map to TRBD2. CDR1 is MGHRA, CDR2 YSYEKL, per germline. V gave up 3 bases and J gave up 5 bases; unmatched junction bases: 12. The CDR3 has 17 residues.

The rearrangement uses TRBV19 and TRBJ2-1; the D gene is possibly TRBD1 (7 bases). CDR1 is LNHDA and CDR2 is SQIVND in the germline V gene (reference sequence). This CDR3 has 15 residues. V lost 8 bases and J lost 4, with 18 bases in between. CDR3 nucleotides: TGTGCCAGTGCGGGGACAGAGCTAACGTACAATGAGCAGTTCTTC. It codes for CASAGTELTYNEQFF.

This chain joins TRBV6-1 and TRBJ2-3; 8 nucleotides align to TRBD1. The CDR3 consists of 16 residues. Germline V lookup: CDR1 MNHNS, CDR2 SASEGT. With 4 bases clipped from V and 1 base from J, the junction kept 7 bases outside the gene matches. The CDR3 bases are TGTGCCAGCAGTGGACCGACAGGGGAAGGCACAGATACGCAGTATTTT. Its protein is CASSGPTGEGTDTQYF.

The chain combines TRBV24-1 with TRBJ2-7; maybe TRBD1 (6 bases). The V gene lost 9 bases and the J gene lost 0 bases, with 20 bases spanning the gap. Looked up from germline, CDR1 is KGHDR and CDR2 is SFDVKD. The CDR3 loop spans 16 amino acids. In DNA, the CDR3 is TGTGCCACCCCATTAAGAGACCGGGACAACTCCTACGAGCAGTACTTC. It codes for CATPLRDRDNSYEQYF.

V gene TRBV5-5 combines with J gene TRBJ2-6; D remains ambiguous. Germline-derived CDR1 and CDR2 are SGHKS and YYEKEE (reference sequence). V was pared by 4 bases and J by 4 bases, with 12 bases between. The CDR3 has 15 amino acids. CDR3 region: CASSRVLGGANVLTF. In DNA form, the CDR3 reads TGTGCCAGCAGCCGTGTCCTAGGCGGGGCCAACGTCCTGACTTTC.

The V and J genes are TRBV30 and TRBJ2-3, with 8 bases matching TRBD1. Trimming cost V 3 bases and J 3 bases; bases outside gene matches: 5. This CDR3 comprises 14 residues. Germline CDR1 GTSNPN, CDR2 SVGIG (reference sequence). The CDR3 loop reads CAWSRDRMTDTQYF. DNA of the CDR3: TGTGCCTGGAGCCGGGACAGGATGACAGATACGCAGTATTTT.

The rearrangement joins TRBV30 to TRBJ1-5; 9 bases match TRBD1. The germline V gene has CDR1 GTSNPN and CDR2 SVGIG (reference sequence). Trimming removed 1 base from V and 1 base from J; junction bases left unmatched: 5. The CDR3 contains 16 residues. The CDR3 nucleotides are TGTGCCTGGAGTGCACCGGGACAGGGAAGCAATCAGCCCCAGCATTTT. This translates into CAWSAPGQGSNQPQHF.

The chain links TRBV4-1 to TRBJ2-2; D is ambiguous. V was cut by 1 base and J by 5 bases, with 11 bases left in between. CDR3 length equals 15 residues. The germline gives CDR1 MGHRA, CDR2 YSYEKL. The CDR3 here is CASSQVWQTTGELFF. Here the CDR3 DNA reads TGCGCCAGCAGCCAAGTATGGCAGACTACCGGGGAGCTGTTTTTT.

This clone was observed a single time. The chain carries TRBV24-1 and TRBJ1-1, with TRBD1 as a possible D gene (5 bases). The CDR3 has 12 residues. The V gene's germline CDR1 is KGHDR and CDR2 SFDVKD. The ends were cut back, 12 bases at V and 6 bases at J, with 16 bases in the middle. CDR3 DNA sequence: TGTGCCCCACCCGGGGGGTTACCTGAAGCTTTCTTT. Its translation is CAPPGGLPEAFF.

This clone was observed once. The V gene is TRBV4-1, the J gene TRBJ1-1; possible D gene TRBD1, 5 bases. V was clipped by 3 bases and J by 1 base, with 15 bases between them. The CDR3 totals 16 residues. Germline CDR1 MGHRA, CDR2 YSYEKL. The DNA of the CDR3 is TGCGCCAGCAGCCACCCCATGGGTCAGGGGAACACTGAAGCTTTCTTT. This gives the protein CASSHPMGQGNTEAFF.

This chain connects TRBV3-1 (or the pseudogene TRBV3-2) to TRBJ2-3; D may be TRBD1 (6 bases). The CDR3 is 14 amino acids. Germline lookup yields CDR1 LGHDT and CDR2 YNNKEL (reference sequence). V lost 1 base, J lost 5 bases, and 10 bases lay in between. The CDR3 protein is CASSQVRGGDTQYF. DNA for the CDR3: TGTGCCAGCAGCCAAGTTCGAGGGGGAGATACGCAGTATTTT.

The CDR3 bases are TGTGCCAGCAGAACCCCCCGGGGGGCCAAAAACATTCAGTACTTC. The encoded protein is CASRTPRGAKNIQYF. The chain combines TRBV6-5 with TRBJ2-4; a possible D gene is TRBD2 (6 bases). The V gene's germline CDR1 is MNHEY and CDR2 SVGAGI. The V end lost 6 bases, the J end lost 1 base, and 13 bases lay between the germline ends. This CDR3 contains 15 residues.